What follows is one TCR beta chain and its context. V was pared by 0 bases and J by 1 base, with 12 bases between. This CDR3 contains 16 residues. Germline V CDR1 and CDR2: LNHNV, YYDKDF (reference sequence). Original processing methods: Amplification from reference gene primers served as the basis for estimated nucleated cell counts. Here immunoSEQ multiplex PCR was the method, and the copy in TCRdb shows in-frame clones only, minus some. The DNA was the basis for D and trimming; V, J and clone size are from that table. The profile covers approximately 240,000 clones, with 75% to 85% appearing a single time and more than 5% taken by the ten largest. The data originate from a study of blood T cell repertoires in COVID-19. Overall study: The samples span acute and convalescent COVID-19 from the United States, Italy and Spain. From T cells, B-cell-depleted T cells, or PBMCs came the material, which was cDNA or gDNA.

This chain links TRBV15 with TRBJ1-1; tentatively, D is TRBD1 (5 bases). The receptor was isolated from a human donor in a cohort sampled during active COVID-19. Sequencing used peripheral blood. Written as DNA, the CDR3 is TGTGCCACCAGCAGAGATGTTACGACAGCGAACACTGAAGCTTTCTTT. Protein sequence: CATSRDVTTANTEAFF. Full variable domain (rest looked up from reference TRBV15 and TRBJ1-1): DAMVIQNPRYQVTQFGKPVTLSCSQTLNHNVMYWYQQKSSQAPKLLFHYYDKDFNNEADTPDNFQSRRPNTSFCFLDIRSPGLGDTAMYLCATSRDVTTANTEAFFGQGTRLTVV.